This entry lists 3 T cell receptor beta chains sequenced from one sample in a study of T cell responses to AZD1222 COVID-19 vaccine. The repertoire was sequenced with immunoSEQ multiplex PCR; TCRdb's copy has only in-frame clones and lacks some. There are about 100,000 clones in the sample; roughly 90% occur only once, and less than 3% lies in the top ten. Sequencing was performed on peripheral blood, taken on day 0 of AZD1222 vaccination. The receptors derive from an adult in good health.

CDR3 loop: CASSFWGAGANVLTF. The DNA for the CDR3 is TGTGCCAGCAGTTTTTGGGGGGCTGGGGCCAACGTCCTGACTTTC. V usage is TRBV6-5 and J usage is TRBJ2-6; D might be TRBD2 (6 bases). The germline V gene has CDR1 MNHEY and CDR2 SVGAGI. V was cut by 4 bases and J by 2 bases, with 9 bases left in between. CDR3 length equals 15 residues.

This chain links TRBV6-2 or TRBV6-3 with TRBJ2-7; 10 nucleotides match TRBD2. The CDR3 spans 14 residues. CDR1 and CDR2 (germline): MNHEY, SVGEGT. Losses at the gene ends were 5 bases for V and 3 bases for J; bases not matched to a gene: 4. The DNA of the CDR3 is TGTGCCAGCAGTCGGACTAGCGGTAACTACGAGCAGTACTTC. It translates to CASSRTSGNYEQYF.

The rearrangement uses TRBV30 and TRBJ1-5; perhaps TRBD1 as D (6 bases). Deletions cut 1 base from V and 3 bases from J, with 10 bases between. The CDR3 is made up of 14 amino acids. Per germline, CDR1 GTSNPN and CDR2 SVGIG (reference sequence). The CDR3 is CAWSAGVINQPQHF. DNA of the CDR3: TGTGCCTGGAGTGCAGGGGTAATCAATCAGCCCCAGCATTTT.